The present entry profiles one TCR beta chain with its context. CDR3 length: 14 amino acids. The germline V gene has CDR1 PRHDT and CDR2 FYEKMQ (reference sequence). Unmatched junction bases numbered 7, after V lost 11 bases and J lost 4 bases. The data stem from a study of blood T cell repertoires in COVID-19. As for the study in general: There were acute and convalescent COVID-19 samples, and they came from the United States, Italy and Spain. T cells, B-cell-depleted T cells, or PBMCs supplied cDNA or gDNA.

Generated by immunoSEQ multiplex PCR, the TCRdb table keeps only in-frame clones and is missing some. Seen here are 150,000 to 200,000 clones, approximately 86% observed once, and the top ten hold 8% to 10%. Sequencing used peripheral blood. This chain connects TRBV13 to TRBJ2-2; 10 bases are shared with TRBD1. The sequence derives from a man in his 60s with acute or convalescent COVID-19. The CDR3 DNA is TGTGCCGCTCGGGACAGGGGAGGCACCGGGGAGCTGTTTTTT. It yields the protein CAARDRGGTGELFF. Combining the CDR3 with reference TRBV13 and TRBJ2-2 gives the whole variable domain AAGVIQSPRHLIKEKRETATLKCYPIPRHDTVYWYQQGPGQDPQFLISFYEKMQSDKGSIPDRFSAQQFSDYHSELNMSSLELGDSALYFCAARDRGGTGELFFGEGSRLTVL.